What follows are 32 T cell receptor beta chains derived from one specimen sequenced in a study of fetal regulatory T cell absence and autoimmunity (dated by TCRdb to 2016 to 2017). Library method: the immunoSEQ multiplex PCR assay. TCRdb mirrors the immuneACCESS table, restricted to in-frame sequences. Some clones are absent from its copies; in checked studies, under half trace to an unresolved V gene, and the reason for the others is unknown. Across this sample there are 85,000 to 100,000 clones, with less than 80% seen only once. The biggest ten clones account for roughly 2% of the sample. The material sequenced was pancreas tissue. These receptors all stem from a male donor with IPEX syndrome.

This CDR3 is CASSGGLAGNTGELFF. The CDR3 nucleotides are TGTGCCAGCAGTGGCGGACTAGCGGGAAACACCGGGGAGCTGTTTTTT. The chain uses TRBV27 and TRBJ2-2; TRBD2 matches at 12 bases. This CDR3 is 16 amino acids long. Germline assignment: CDR1 MNHEY and CDR2 SMNVEV (reference sequence). Trimming at V came to 5 bases and at J to 2 bases, leaving 3 bases not matched to a gene.

This chain links TRBV2 with TRBJ2-7; TRBD1 matches 8 bases. The CDR3 is 13 residues long. From germline, CDR1 is SNHLY and CDR2 FYNNEI. J gave up 2 bases and V 8 bases, and 5 bases lay outside the gene matches. The CDR3 DNA is TGTGCCAGCCGACAGGGGTCACCCTACGAGCAGTACTTC. Its protein is CASRQGSPYEQYF. The whole variable domain, filled in from reference TRBV2 and TRBJ2-7, reads EPEVTQTPSHQVTQMGQEVILRCVPISNHLYFYWYRQILGQKVEFLVSFYNNEISEKSEIFDDQFSVERPDGSNFTLKIRSTKLEDSAMYFCASRQGSPYEQYFGPGTRLTVT.

V is TRBV25-1 and J is TRBJ2-6; 8 positions agree with TRBD1. Per germline, CDR1 MGHDK and CDR2 SYGVNS. Losses at the gene ends were 1 base for V and 4 bases for J; bases not matched to a gene: 9. The CDR3 length is 18 residues. The CDR3, as DNA: TGTGCCAGCAGTGAATCCTTTGACACAGGGGGAGGGGCCAACGTCCTGACTTTC. Its translation is CASSESFDTGGGANVLTF. Complete variable domain (other parts from reference TRBV25-1 and TRBJ2-6): EADIYQTPRYLVIGTGKKITLECSQTMGHDKMYWYQQDPGMELHLIHYSYGVNSTEKGDLSSESTVSRIRTEHFPLTLESARPSHTSQYLCASSESFDTGGGANVLTFGAGSRLTVL.

In this sample, this clone turned up a few times. The chain couples TRBV7-7 to TRBJ1-3; D is ambiguous. Deletions cut 1 base from V and 0 bases from J, with 7 bases between. CDR1 is SSHAT, CDR2 FNYEAQ, per germline (reference sequence). This CDR3 region has 15 residues. CDR3 protein: CASSLDASSGNTIYF. DNA for the CDR3: TGTGCCAGCAGCTTAGATGCCAGCTCTGGAAACACCATATATTTT. Based on the CDR3 plus reference TRBV7-7 and TRBJ1-3, the full variable domain is GAGVSQSPRYKVTKRGQDVTLRCDPISSHATLYWYQQALGQGPEFLTYFNYEAQPDKSGLPSDRFSAERPEGSISTLTIQRTEQRDSAMYRCASSLDASSGNTIYFGEGSWLTVV.

Turning to this clone: A far larger clone lies a single base away; this is likely a read error. V gene TRBV5-6 combines with J gene TRBJ2-2; D ambiguous. The CDR3 spans 12 residues. V lost 4 bases, J lost 2 bases, and 3 bases lay in between. Germline V lookup: CDR1 SGHDT, CDR2 YYEEEE. The CDR3 spells CASSLNTGELFF. The CDR3, as DNA: TGTGCCAGCAGCCTAAACACCGGGGAGCTGTTTTTT.

The J gene is TRBJ1-2, the V gene TRBV5-4, with 8 bases lining up with TRBD1. Germline values: CDR1 SGHNT, CDR2 YYREEE (reference sequence). The V and J ends lost 0 bases and 6 bases, in that order; junction bases with no gene match: 1. CDR3 length equals 13 residues. As DNA, the CDR3 is TGTGCCAGCAGCTTGGTCAGGGGGCATGGCTACACCTTC. Translation gives CASSLVRGHGYTF.

The table lists this clone with a count of one. The rearrangement joins TRBV29-1 to TRBJ2-7; the D is unclear. Trimming pared 0 bases from V and 4 bases from J, leaving 4 bases between. CDR3 length: 11 residues. CDR1 SQVTM and CDR2 ANQGSEA come from the germline V gene. CDR3 in amino acids: CSVEDRYEQYF. In DNA, the CDR3 is TGCAGCGTTGAAGACAGGTACGAGCAGTACTTC.

The rearrangement joins TRBV6-5 to TRBJ1-1; possibly TRBD1 for D (5 bases). Trimming took 6 bases from V and 3 from J, leaving 11 bases between them. The CDR3 runs to 13 residues. CDR1 is MNHEY, CDR2 SVGAGI, per germline. CDR3 sequence: CASSPGHYTEAFF. The CDR3 DNA reads as TGTGCCAGCAGCCCCGGACATTACACTGAAGCTTTCTTT.

The rearrangement joins TRBV9 to TRBJ1-2, with 9 bases that match TRBD1. The CDR3 is made up of 14 amino acids. The germline gives CDR1 SGDLS, CDR2 YYNGEE. V shed 3 bases and J 6 bases; nucleotides not matched to a gene: 6. The DNA of the CDR3 is TGTGCCAGCAGCGCCTGGGACAGGGACAATGGCTACACCTTC. It encodes CASSAWDRDNGYTF.

The chain links TRBV7-2 to TRBJ2-7, with 10 bases lining up with TRBD2. The germline V gene encodes CDR1 SGHTA and CDR2 FQGNSA. The CDR3 loop spans 14 amino acids. The V and J ends lost 5 bases and 2 bases, in that order; junction bases with no gene match: 3. The CDR3 is CASSRLAGTYEQYF. The CDR3 bases are TGTGCCAGCAGCCGACTAGCGGGTACCTACGAGCAGTACTTC.

The chain links TRBV7-6 to TRBJ2-2, with 10 positions matching TRBD1. From germline, CDR1 is SGHVS and CDR2 FNYEAQ. Losses at the gene ends were 5 bases for V and 7 bases for J; bases not matched to a gene: 4. The CDR3 is made up of 14 amino acids. CDR3 region: CASSPRTGGGELFF. Written as DNA, the CDR3 is TGTGCCAGCAGCCCCCGGACAGGGGGCGGGGAGCTGTTTTTT. Supplemented by reference TRBV7-6 and TRBJ2-2, the full variable domain reads GAGVSQSPRYKVTKRGQDVALRCDPISGHVSLYWYRQALGQGPEFLTYFNYEAQQDKSGLPNDRFSAERPEGSISTLTIQRTEQRDSAMYRCASSPRTGGGELFFGEGSRLTVL.

The chain carries TRBV10-3 and TRBJ2-7; 8 bases agree with TRBD1. Germline assignment: CDR1 ENHRY and CDR2 SYGVKD. Trimming took 0 bases from V and 0 from J; bases not matched to a gene: 4. The CDR3 sequence is 16 residues long. This CDR3 is CAISESRTGSSYEQYF. The CDR3 DNA is TGTGCCATCAGTGAGTCCCGGACAGGGAGCTCCTACGAGCAGTACTTC.

CDR3: CASSPWGEGYEQYF. DNA for the CDR3: TGTGCCAGCAGCCCTTGGGGGGAGGGATACGAGCAGTACTTC. The genes are TRBV5-4 and TRBJ2-7; 7 bases are a match to TRBD2. V was pared by 4 bases and J by 4 bases, with 8 bases of the junction left unmatched. Germline V gives CDR1 SGHNT, CDR2 YYREEE (reference sequence). The CDR3 sequence is 14 residues long.

This clone showed up just once. The gene calls are TRBV5-1 and TRBJ2-1; weak D call: TRBD1 (5 bases). V shed 1 base and J shed 5 bases, with 13 bases lying between them. This CDR3 contains 15 residues. Germline CDR1 is SGHRS and CDR2 is YFSETQ. The chain's CDR3 is CASSLFLLGDNEQFF. The DNA for the CDR3 is TGCGCCAGCAGCTTGTTTCTCCTAGGGGACAATGAGCAGTTCTTC.

The chain has TRBV6-1 and TRBJ2-1; 10 bases line up with TRBD1. J was trimmed by 7 bases and V by 3 bases; bases with no gene match: 12. Germline-derived CDR1 and CDR2 are MNHNS and SASEGT. The CDR3 is made up of 17 amino acids. The CDR3 nucleotides are TGTGCCAGCAGTGATCGGACAGGGGGAGGGGCTAGGAATGAGCAGTTCTTC. This encodes CASSDRTGGGARNEQFF.

The V call is TRBV9, the J call TRBJ2-3, with D uncertain. The CDR3 extends over 14 amino acids. Germline loops: CDR1 SGDLS, CDR2 YYNGEE. V shed 0 bases and J shed 1 base, with 6 bases lying between them. Here the CDR3 reads CASSVVWGTDTQYF. As DNA, the CDR3 is TGTGCCAGCAGCGTAGTTTGGGGCACAGATACGCAGTATTTT.

The chain recombines TRBV5-1 with TRBJ2-5; TRBD2 matches at 15 bases. The CDR3 has 16 amino acids. V dropped 3 bases and J dropped 5; count of bases not matched to a gene: 5. The germline gives CDR1 SGHRS, CDR2 YFSETQ. CDR3 bases: TGCGCCAGCAGCTCTGGACTAGCGGGGGGGCTGGAGACCCAGTACTTC. As protein: CASSSGLAGGLETQYF.

V usage is TRBV2 and J usage is TRBJ2-7; no clear D gene. Germline CDR1 and CDR2: SNHLY and FYNNEI. V was pared by 6 bases and J by 3 bases, with 9 bases between. This CDR3 spans 12 amino acids. CDR3 sequence reads: CASRGFNYEQYF. The CDR3 nucleotides are TGTGCCAGCAGGGGCTTCAACTACGAGCAGTACTTC.

The V call is TRBV12-5, the J call TRBJ2-1, with 8 bases that match TRBD2. The CDR3 sequence is 15 residues long. Germline V gene sequence: CDR1 LGHNT, CDR2 FRNRAP. The ends lost 1 base at V and 8 bases at J; junction bases unmatched: 7. The CDR3 nucleotides are TGTGCTAGTGGTTTGGGCGGGAGGTTGGCGGATGAGCAGTTCTTC. Encoded protein: CASGLGGRLADEQFF.

The chain couples TRBV7-2 to TRBJ2-1; the D gene is possibly TRBD1 (7 bases). There are 15 residues in the CDR3. Germline values: CDR1 SGHTA, CDR2 FQGNSA. Deletions cut 5 bases from V and 0 bases from J, with 11 bases between. The DNA for the CDR3 is TGTGCCAGCAGCCACAGGGGACTCTCCTACAATGAGCAGTTCTTC. Its protein product is CASSHRGLSYNEQFF.

This clone is a singleton in its sample. V usage is TRBV4-2 and J usage is TRBJ2-7; no firm D call. The CDR3 is 12 amino acids. The V gene lost 0 bases and the J gene lost 6 bases, with 6 bases spanning the gap. Germline V gives CDR1 LGHNA, CDR2 YNFKEQ. CDR3 loop: CASSQDMGEQYF. DNA of the CDR3: TGTGCCAGCAGCCAAGATATGGGCGAGCAGTACTTC.

This clone has a handful of counts. This chain connects TRBV27 to TRBJ1-6, with TRBD1 identical over 8 bases. The trim removed 6 bases at V and 7 bases at J, leaving 8 bases unmatched. The CDR3 covers 15 residues. Per the germline V gene, CDR1 is MNHEY and CDR2 is SMNVEV (reference sequence). CDR3 DNA sequence: TGTGCCAGCAGGCAGGGGGGGACAGGCAATTCACCCCTCCACTTT. Translation: CASRQGGTGNSPLHF.

The V call is TRBV30, the J call TRBJ2-2; 14 nucleotides align to TRBD2. The CDR3 has 15 amino acids. The V gene end was trimmed by 3 bases and the J gene end by 4 bases; junction bases not matched to a gene: 1. Germline CDR1 GTSNPN, CDR2 SVGIG (reference sequence). The CDR3 sequence: CAWRGTSGSTGELFF. For the CDR3, the DNA is TGTGCCTGGAGGGGGACTAGCGGGAGCACCGGGGAGCTGTTTTTT.

This chain joins TRBV2 and TRBJ2-2; D is unresolved. CDR1 and CDR2 from the germline V gene are SNHLY and FYNNEI. V gave up 3 bases and J gave up 2 bases, with 7 bases separating them. This CDR3 has 14 amino acids. This CDR3 is CASSELLNTGELFF. CDR3 DNA: TGTGCCAGCAGTGAGTTGCTTAACACCGGGGAGCTGTTTTTT.

The chain joins TRBV7-8 to TRBJ1-5; maybe TRBD1 (5 bases). V was clipped by 2 bases and J by 6 bases, with 17 bases between them. This CDR3 comprises 16 residues. Germline-derived CDR1 and CDR2 are SGHVS and FQNEAQ. This CDR3 is CASSLWRGQGFQPQHF. CDR3 nucleotides: TGTGCCAGCAGCTTATGGAGGGGCCAGGGTTTTCAGCCCCAGCATTTT.

This chain links TRBV5-3 with TRBJ2-7; 11 nucleotides match TRBD1. TRBV5-3 is reported as an ORF; its role is uncertain. V gave up 0 bases and J gave up 2 bases; unmatched junction bases: 1. This CDR3 contains 15 residues. CDR3 sequence: CARSLEGQGAYEQYF. In nucleotides, the CDR3 is TGTGCCAGAAGCTTGGAGGGACAGGGGGCCTACGAGCAGTACTTC.

The V gene is TRBV4-1, the J gene TRBJ2-7, with D perhaps TRBD1 or TRBD2 (5 bases each). The V gene lost 1 base and the J gene lost 5 bases, with 21 bases spanning the gap. Germline-derived CDR1 and CDR2 are MGHRA and YSYEKL. The CDR3 is made up of 17 amino acids. CDR3 protein: CASSQVLGLARYHEQYF. Here the CDR3 DNA reads TGCGCCAGCAGCCAAGTTCTGGGGCTAGCCAGGTACCACGAGCAGTACTTC.

V and J are TRBV10-3 and TRBJ2-1, with D possibly TRBD2 on 5 matching bases. V was cut by 2 bases and J by 5 bases, with 10 bases left in between. The CDR3 has 14 residues. Germline values: CDR1 ENHRY, CDR2 SYGVKD. CDR3 coding DNA: TGTGCCATCAGTGAGCCGCGACTACACAATGAGCAGTTCTTC. It translates to CAISEPRLHNEQFF.

Comment on this clone: A much larger clone sits a single nucleotide away, making a read error possible. The V and J genes are TRBV5-4 and TRBJ2-7; no clear D gene. Germline lookup yields CDR1 SGHNT and CDR2 YYREEE (reference sequence). CDR3 length equals 11 residues. Trimming removed 3 bases from V and 2 bases from J, with 3 bases in between. The CDR3 DNA sequence: TGTGCCAGCAGCTCCGCCTACGAGCAGTACTTC. This translates into CASSSAYEQYF. Using reference TRBV5-4 and TRBJ2-7 for the parts outside the CDR3, the full variable domain is ETGVTQSPTHLIKTRGQQVTLRCSSQSGHNTVSWYQQALGQGPQFIFQYYREEENGRGNFPPRFSGLQFPNYSSELNVNALELDDSALYLCASSSAYEQYFGPGTRLTVT.

The chain is built from TRBV5-4 and TRBJ1-1; tentative D call: TRBD1 (6 bases). Germline assignment: CDR1 SGHNT and CDR2 YYREEE (reference sequence). Trimming took 4 bases from V and 5 from J, leaving 12 bases between them. This CDR3 contains 13 residues. The DNA for the CDR3 is TGTGCCAGCAGCCAGTGGGGGCGGACTGAAGCTTTCTTT. As protein: CASSQWGRTEAFF.

The rearrangement joins TRBV5-4 to TRBJ1-4; D remains unclear. V was trimmed by 1 base and J by 7 bases, leaving 5 bases between them. Germline V gives CDR1 SGHNT, CDR2 YYREEE (reference sequence). This CDR3 has 12 amino acids. The CDR3 DNA follows: TGTGCCAGCAGCTTGTATGGTGAAAAACTGTTTTTT. Translated: CASSLYGEKLFF.

DNA of the CDR3: TGTGCAAGTCGCTTAATTAGGAGTTTTAACTATGGCTACACCTTC. Translating it yields CASRLIRSFNYGYTF. J is TRBJ1-2 and V is TRBV12-2. TRBV12-2 is listed as a pseudogene. The CDR3 is made up of 15 amino acids.